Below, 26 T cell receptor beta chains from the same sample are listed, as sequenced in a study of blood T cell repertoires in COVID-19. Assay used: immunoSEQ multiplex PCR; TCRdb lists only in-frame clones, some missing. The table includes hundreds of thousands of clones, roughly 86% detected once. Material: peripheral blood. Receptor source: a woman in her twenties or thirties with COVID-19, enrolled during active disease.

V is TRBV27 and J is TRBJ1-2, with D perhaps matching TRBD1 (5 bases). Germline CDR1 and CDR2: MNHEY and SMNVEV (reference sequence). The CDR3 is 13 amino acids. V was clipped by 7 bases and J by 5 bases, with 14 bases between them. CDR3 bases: TGTGCCAGCACCGGGGGACCGAAATATGGCTACACCTTC. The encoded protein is CASTGGPKYGYTF.

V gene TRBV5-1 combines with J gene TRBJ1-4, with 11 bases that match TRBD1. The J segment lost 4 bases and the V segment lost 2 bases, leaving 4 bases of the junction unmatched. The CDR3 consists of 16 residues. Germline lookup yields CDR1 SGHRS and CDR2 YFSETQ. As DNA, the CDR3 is TGCGCCAGCAGCTTCGGACAGGGGGCATATAATGAAAAACTGTTTTTT. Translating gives CASSFGQGAYNEKLFF.

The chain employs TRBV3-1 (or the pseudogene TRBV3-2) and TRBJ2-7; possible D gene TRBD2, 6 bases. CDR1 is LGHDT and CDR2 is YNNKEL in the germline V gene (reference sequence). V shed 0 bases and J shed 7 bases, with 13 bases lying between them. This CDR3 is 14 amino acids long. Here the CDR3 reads CASSQDILLAEQYF. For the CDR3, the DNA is TGTGCCAGCAGCCAAGATATCCTCCTAGCGGAGCAGTACTTC.

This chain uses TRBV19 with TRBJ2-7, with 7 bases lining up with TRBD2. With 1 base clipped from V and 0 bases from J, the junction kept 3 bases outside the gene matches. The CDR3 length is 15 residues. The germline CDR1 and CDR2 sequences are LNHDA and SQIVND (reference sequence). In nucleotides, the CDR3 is TGTGCCAGTAGTATAGTGGGGACTAACTCCTACGAGCAGTACTTC. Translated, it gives CASSIVGTNSYEQYF.

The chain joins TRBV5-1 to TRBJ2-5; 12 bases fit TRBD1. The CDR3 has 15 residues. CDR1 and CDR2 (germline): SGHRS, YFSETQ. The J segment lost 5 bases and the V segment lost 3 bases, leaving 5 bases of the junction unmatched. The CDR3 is CASSSGTGGRETQYF. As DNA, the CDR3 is TGCGCCAGCAGCTCGGGGACAGGGGGCCGCGAGACCCAGTACTTC.

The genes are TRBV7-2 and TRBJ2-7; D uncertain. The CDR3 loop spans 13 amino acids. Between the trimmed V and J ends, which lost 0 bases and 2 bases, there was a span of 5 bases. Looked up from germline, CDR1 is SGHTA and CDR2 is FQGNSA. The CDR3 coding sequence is TGTGCCAGCAGCTTAGCCCCCACCTACGAGCAGTACTTC. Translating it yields CASSLAPTYEQYF.

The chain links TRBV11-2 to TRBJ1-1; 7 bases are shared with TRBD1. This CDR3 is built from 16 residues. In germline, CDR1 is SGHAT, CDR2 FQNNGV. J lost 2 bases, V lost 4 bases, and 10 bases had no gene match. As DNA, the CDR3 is TGTGCCAGCAGCTACCTCTCCGGGACAGCAAACACTGAAGCTTTCTTT. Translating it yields CASSYLSGTANTEAFF.

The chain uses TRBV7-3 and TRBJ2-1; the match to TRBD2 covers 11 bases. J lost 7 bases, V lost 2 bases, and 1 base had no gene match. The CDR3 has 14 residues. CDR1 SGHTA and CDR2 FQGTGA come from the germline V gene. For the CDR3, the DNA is TGTGCCAGCAGCTTAGGACTAGCGGGTAATGAGCAGTTCTTC. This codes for CASSLGLAGNEQFF. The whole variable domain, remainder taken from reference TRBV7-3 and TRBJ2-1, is GAGVSQTPSNKVTEKGKYVELRCDPISGHTALYWYRQSLGQGPEFLIYFQGTGAADDSGLPNDRFFAVRPEGSVSTLKIQRTERGDSAVYLCASSLGLAGNEQFFGPGTRLTVL.

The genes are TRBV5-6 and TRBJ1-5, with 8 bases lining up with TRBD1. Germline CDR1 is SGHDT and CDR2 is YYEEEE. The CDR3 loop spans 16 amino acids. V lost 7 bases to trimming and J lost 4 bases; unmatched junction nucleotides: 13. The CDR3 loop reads CASARGSDRANQPQHF. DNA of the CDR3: TGTGCCAGCGCCCGCGGGTCGGACAGGGCGAATCAGCCCCAGCATTTT.

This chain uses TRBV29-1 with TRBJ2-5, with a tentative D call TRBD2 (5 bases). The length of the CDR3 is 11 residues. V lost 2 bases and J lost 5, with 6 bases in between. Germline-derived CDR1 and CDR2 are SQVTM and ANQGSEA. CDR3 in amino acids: CSVERGETQYF. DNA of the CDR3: TGCAGCGTTGAACGGGGTGAGACCCAGTACTTC. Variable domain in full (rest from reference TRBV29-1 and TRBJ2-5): SAVISQKPSRDICQRGTSLTIQCQVDSQVTMMFWYRQQPGQSLTLIATANQGSEATYESGFVIDKFPISRPNLTFSTLTVSNMSPEDSSIYLCSVERGETQYFGPGTRLLVL.

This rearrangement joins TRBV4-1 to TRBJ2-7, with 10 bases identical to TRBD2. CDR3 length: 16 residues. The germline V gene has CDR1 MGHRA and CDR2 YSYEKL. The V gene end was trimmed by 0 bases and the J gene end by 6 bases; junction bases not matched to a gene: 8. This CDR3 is CASSQDRLAGAREQYF. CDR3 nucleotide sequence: TGCGCCAGCAGCCAAGATCGGCTAGCGGGAGCTCGCGAGCAGTACTTC.

The CDR3 sequence: CASSYPGGNYGYTF. DNA of the CDR3: TGTGCCAGCAGTTACCCGGGGGGAAACTATGGCTACACCTTC. The V and J genes are TRBV28 and TRBJ1-2; a possible D gene is TRBD1 (5 bases). The CDR3 contains 14 residues. The germline CDR1 and CDR2 sequences are MDHEN and SYDVKM. V was pared by 4 bases and J by 2 bases, with 11 bases between.

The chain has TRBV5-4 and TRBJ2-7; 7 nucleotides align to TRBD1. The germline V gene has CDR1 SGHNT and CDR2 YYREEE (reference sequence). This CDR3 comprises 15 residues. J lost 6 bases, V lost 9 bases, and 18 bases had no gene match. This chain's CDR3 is CATQDRRGLGGEQYF. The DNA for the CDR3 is TGTGCCACCCAGGACAGGAGAGGACTTGGAGGCGAGCAGTACTTC.

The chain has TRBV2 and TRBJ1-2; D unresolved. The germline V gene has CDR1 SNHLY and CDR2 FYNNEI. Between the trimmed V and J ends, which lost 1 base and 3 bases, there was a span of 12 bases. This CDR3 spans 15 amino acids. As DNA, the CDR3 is TGTGCCAGCAGTGAAGGGGCAGGACTTTACTATGGCTACACCTTC. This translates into CASSEGAGLYYGYTF.

The CDR3 spells CASSPGGGHEQYF. In DNA form, the CDR3 reads TGTGCCAGCAGTCCCGGAGGGGGCCACGAGCAGTACTTC. The chain uses TRBV27 and TRBJ2-7; possibly TRBD1 for D (7 bases). From germline, CDR1 is MNHEY and CDR2 SMNVEV (reference sequence). With 5 bases removed from V and 5 bases from J, the gap between germline ends came to 13 bases. This CDR3 is built from 13 residues.

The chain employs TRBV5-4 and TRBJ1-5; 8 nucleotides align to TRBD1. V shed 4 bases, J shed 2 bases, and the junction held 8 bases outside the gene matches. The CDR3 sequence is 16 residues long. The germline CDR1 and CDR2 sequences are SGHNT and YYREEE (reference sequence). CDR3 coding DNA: TGTGCCAGCAGCCTGAATGGACAGGGAGGCAATCAGCCCCAGCATTTT. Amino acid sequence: CASSLNGQGGNQPQHF.

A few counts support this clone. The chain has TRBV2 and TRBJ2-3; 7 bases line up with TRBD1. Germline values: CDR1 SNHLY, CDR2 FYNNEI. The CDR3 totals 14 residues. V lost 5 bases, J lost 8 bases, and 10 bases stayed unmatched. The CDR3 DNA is TGTGCCAGCAGTATTCGACAGGGTCCCGCTACGCAGTATTTT. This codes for CASSIRQGPATQYF. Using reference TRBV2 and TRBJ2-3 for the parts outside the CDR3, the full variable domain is EPEVTQTPSHQVTQMGQEVILRCVPISNHLYFYWYRQILGQKVEFLVSFYNNEISEKSEIFDDQFSVERPDGSNFTLKIRSTKLEDSAMYFCASSIRQGPATQYFGPGTRLTVL.

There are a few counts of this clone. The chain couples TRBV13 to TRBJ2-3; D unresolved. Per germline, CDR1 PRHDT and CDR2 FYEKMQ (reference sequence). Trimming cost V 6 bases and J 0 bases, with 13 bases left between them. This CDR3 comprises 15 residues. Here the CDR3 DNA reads TGTGCCAGCAGGCACTCGTTAGATAGCACAGATACGCAGTATTTT. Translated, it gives CASRHSLDSTDTQYF.

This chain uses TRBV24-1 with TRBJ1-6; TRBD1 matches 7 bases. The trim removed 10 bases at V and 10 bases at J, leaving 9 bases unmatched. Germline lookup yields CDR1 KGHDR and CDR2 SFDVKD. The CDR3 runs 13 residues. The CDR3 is CATREGAGSPLHF. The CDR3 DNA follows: TGTGCCACTAGAGAGGGGGCCGGGTCACCCCTCCACTTT.

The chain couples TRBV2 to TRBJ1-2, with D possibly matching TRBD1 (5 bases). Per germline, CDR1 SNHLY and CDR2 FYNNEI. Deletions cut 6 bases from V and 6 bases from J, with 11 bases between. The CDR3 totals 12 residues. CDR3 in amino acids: CASSGGSDGYTF. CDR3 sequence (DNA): TGTGCCAGCAGCGGGGGGTCGGATGGCTACACCTTC. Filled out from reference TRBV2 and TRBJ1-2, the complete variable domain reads EPEVTQTPSHQVTQMGQEVILRCVPISNHLYFYWYRQILGQKVEFLVSFYNNEISEKSEIFDDQFSVERPDGSNFTLKIRSTKLEDSAMYFCASSGGSDGYTFGSGTRLTVV.

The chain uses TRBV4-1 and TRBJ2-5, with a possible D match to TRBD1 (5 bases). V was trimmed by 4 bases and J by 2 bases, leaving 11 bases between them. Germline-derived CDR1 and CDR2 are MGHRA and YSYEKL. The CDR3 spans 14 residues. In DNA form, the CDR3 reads TGCGCCAGCAGCCGTACAGGTTTTCAAGAGACCCAGTACTTC. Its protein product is CASSRTGFQETQYF.

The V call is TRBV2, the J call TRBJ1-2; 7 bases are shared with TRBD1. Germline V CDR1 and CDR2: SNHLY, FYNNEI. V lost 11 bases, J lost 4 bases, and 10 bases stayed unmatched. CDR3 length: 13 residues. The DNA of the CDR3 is TGTGCCGGGACCCATGGACAGGTCTATGGCTACACCTTC. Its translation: CAGTHGQVYGYTF.

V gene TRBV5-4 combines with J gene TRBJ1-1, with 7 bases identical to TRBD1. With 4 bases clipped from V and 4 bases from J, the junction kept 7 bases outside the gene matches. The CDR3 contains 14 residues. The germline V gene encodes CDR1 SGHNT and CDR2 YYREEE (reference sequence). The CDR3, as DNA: TGTGCCAGCAGCGACGACAGGGTGGGCACTGAAGCTTTCTTT. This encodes CASSDDRVGTEAFF.

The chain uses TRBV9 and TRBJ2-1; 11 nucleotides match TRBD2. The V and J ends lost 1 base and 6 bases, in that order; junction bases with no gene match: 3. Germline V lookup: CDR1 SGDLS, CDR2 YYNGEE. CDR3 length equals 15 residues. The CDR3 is CASSVLAGGPNEQFF. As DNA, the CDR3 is TGTGCCAGCAGCGTACTAGCGGGAGGACCCAATGAGCAGTTCTTC. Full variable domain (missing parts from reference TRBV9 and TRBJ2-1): DSGVTQTPKHLITATGQRVTLRCSPRSGDLSVYWYQQSLDQGLQFLIQYYNGEERAKGNILERFSAQQFPDLHSELNLSSLELGDSALYFCASSVLAGGPNEQFFGPGTRLTVL.

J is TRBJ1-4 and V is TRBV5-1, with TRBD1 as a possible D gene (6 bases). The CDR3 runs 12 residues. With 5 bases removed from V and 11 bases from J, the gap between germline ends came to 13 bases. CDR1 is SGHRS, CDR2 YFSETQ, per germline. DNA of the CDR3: TGCGCCAGCAGTCCAGGAGGACAGAAACTGTTTTTT. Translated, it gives CASSPGGQKLFF.

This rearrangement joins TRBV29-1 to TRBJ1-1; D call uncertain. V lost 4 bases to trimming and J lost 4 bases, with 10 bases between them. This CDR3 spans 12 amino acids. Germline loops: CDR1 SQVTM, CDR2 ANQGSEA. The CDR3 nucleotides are TGCAGCGTTGTGGATTCGGGCACTGAAGCTTTCTTT. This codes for CSVVDSGTEAFF.